One sample yielded the 26 T cell receptor beta chains listed below, sequenced in a study of CD8 T cells in ankylosing spondylitis. Study-wide results and caveats: A TCR beta motif of about eight highly homologous variants appeared characteristic of ankylosing spondylitis blood.

These receptors' targets are unknown. TCRdb re-called the 5' RACE reads with MiXCR, one entry per CDR3 protein. The sample lists 750,000 to 850,000 distinct CDR3 sequences; 10% to 15% were seen once. Sequenced sample: blood, either unsorted or a sorted T cell fraction (not recorded which). Receptors were obtained from a male donor with ankylosing spondylitis.

The chain joins TRBV10-3 to TRBJ2-7, with D possibly being TRBD1 (5 bases). Germline V gives CDR1 ENHRY, CDR2 SYGVKD. The length of the CDR3 is 15 residues. Trimming removed 0 bases at V and 5 bases at J, with 14 bases between. CDR3 amino acids: CAISESPQGRDEQYF. CDR3 DNA: TGTGCCATCAGTGAGTCACCGCAGGGTAGGGACGAGCAGTACTTC.

This chain joins TRBV7-2 and TRBJ2-2; D gene unclear. This CDR3 contains 15 residues. Trimming shortened V by 4 bases and J by 1 base, and 10 bases separated the two germline ends. CDR1 is SGHTA, CDR2 FQGNSA, per germline. The CDR3 nucleotides read TGTGCCAGCAGCTCCCTGCCGTGGAACACCGGGGAGCTGTTTTTT. Protein: CASSSLPWNTGELFF.

This chain uses TRBV5-1 with TRBJ1-1, with 9 bases that match TRBD1. The CDR3 length is 16 residues. Germline CDR1 reads SGHRS; CDR2 reads YFSETQ. V gave up 0 bases and J gave up 5 bases; unmatched junction bases: 8. The CDR3 bases are TGCGCCAGCAGCTTGGAAACAGGGGGCGGTGGAACTGAAGCTTTCTTT. It yields the protein CASSLETGGGGTEAFF. The full variable domain, completed using reference TRBV5-1 and TRBJ1-1, is KAGVTQTPRYLIKTRGQQVTLSCSPISGHRSVSWYQQTPGQGLQFLFEYFSETQRNKGNFPGRFSGRQFSNSRSEMNVSTLELGDSALYLCASSLETGGGGTEAFFGQGTRLTVV.

The gene calls are TRBV7-6 and TRBJ2-3; a weak D match, TRBD2 (6 bases). The V gene lost 5 bases and the J gene lost 2 bases, with 14 bases spanning the gap. The CDR3 runs 15 residues. Per germline, CDR1 SGHVS and CDR2 FNYEAQ. Here the CDR3 DNA reads TGTGCCAGCAGCGCCCAGGGACTTTTCACAGATACGCAGTATTTT. The encoded protein is CASSAQGLFTDTQYF.

This chain links TRBV24-1 with TRBJ2-2; tentative D call: TRBD2 (6 bases). With 7 bases removed from V and 4 bases from J, the gap between germline ends came to 15 bases. This CDR3 is built from 15 residues. Germline V CDR1 and CDR2: KGHDR, SFDVKD. The CDR3 DNA is TGTGCCACCAGATCAGCGGGCCAGGGCACCGGGGAGCTGTTTTTT. Protein product: CATRSAGQGTGELFF.

The gene calls are TRBV5-1 and TRBJ2-5; no clear D. The CDR3 totals 17 residues. CDR1 and CDR2 from the germline V gene are SGHRS and YFSETQ. V was clipped by 2 bases and J by 7 bases, with 24 bases between them. The CDR3 here is CASSLQTPGSPGGTQYF. In DNA, the CDR3 is TGCGCCAGCAGCTTACAGACTCCCGGGTCCCCCGGCGGGACCCAGTACTTC.

Ten or more counts support this clonotype. The chain carries TRBV10-3 and TRBJ2-5, with a tentative D call TRBD2 (6 bases). Germline V gene sequence: CDR1 ENHRY, CDR2 SYGVKD. V dropped 3 bases and J dropped 5 bases, with 10 bases sitting between them. The CDR3 sequence is 13 residues long. The CDR3: CAISDMGRETQYF. CDR3 DNA sequence: TGTGCCATCAGTGATATGGGGAGGGAGACCCAGTACTTC.

This clonotype was detected a few times. This chain links TRBV9 with TRBJ1-1, with TRBD1 as a possible D gene (6 bases). From germline, CDR1 is SGDLS and CDR2 YYNGEE. Trimming pared 3 bases from V and 3 bases from J, leaving 18 bases between. The CDR3 length is 16 residues. The CDR3 DNA is TGTGCCAGCAGCGGAGGGGGACGGCCCTTGTACACTGAAGCTTTCTTT. This sequence encodes CASSGGGRPLYTEAFF.

This clonotype showed up just a few times. The V and J genes are TRBV20-1 and TRBJ1-6; D call uncertain. Germline V gene sequence: CDR1 DFQATT, CDR2 SNEGSKA (reference sequence). V gave up 3 bases and J gave up 10 bases, with 13 bases separating them. This CDR3 is 13 amino acids long. This CDR3 reads CSARSGIDSPLHF. In DNA, the CDR3 is TGCAGTGCTAGGTCCGGGATCGACTCACCCCTCCACTTT.

This clonotype was counted many times. This rearrangement joins TRBV20-1 to TRBJ2-7; the D is unclear. The CDR3 is made up of 13 amino acids. V shed 4 bases and J shed 3 bases, with 13 bases lying between them. Germline lookup yields CDR1 DFQATT and CDR2 SNEGSKA (reference sequence). In nucleotides, the CDR3 is TGCAGTGCTATCGACAACCCAGGCTACGAGCAGTACTTC. Translated: CSAIDNPGYEQYF.

The V call is TRBV25-1, the J call TRBJ1-4; D remains ambiguous. Germline V lookup: CDR1 MGHDK, CDR2 SYGVNS. The CDR3 runs 17 residues. V was trimmed by 3 bases and J by 0 bases, leaving 14 bases between them. The CDR3 DNA follows: TGTGCCAGCAGTGAGCTTCGGGGATGGTCAACTAATGAAAAACTGTTTTTT. The encoded protein is CASSELRGWSTNEKLFF.

This clonotype has a count of ten or more. The rearrangement uses TRBV5-1 and TRBJ1-1, with 7 bases identical to TRBD1. V gave up 0 bases and J gave up 4 bases; unmatched junction bases: 3. CDR1 is SGHRS and CDR2 is YFSETQ in the germline V gene. This CDR3 is built from 14 residues. The CDR3 is CASSLEQGGTEAFF. The CDR3 bases are TGCGCCAGCAGCTTGGAGCAGGGGGGCACTGAAGCTTTCTTT. The variable domain in full, completed from reference TRBV5-1 and TRBJ1-1, reads KAGVTQTPRYLIKTRGQQVTLSCSPISGHRSVSWYQQTPGQGLQFLFEYFSETQRNKGNFPGRFSGRQFSNSRSEMNVSTLELGDSALYLCASSLEQGGTEAFFGQGTRLTVV.

This clonotype was seen a few times. The chain recombines TRBV18 with TRBJ2-7, with 7 nucleotides matching TRBD2. The V and J ends lost 4 bases and 6 bases, in that order; junction bases with no gene match: 3. The CDR3 is 12 amino acids. The germline V gene encodes CDR1 KGHSH and CDR2 LQKENI. The CDR3 region is CASSRSGGEQYF. The CDR3 DNA is TGTGCCAGCTCACGCTCGGGGGGCGAGCAGTACTTC.

The chain is built from TRBV6-2 or TRBV6-3 and TRBJ2-7; D is perhaps TRBD2 (5 bases). CDR1 and CDR2 (germline): MNHEY, SVGEGT. CDR3 length equals 14 residues. With 6 bases removed from V and 3 bases from J, the gap between germline ends came to 15 bases. In nucleotides, the CDR3 is TGTGCCAGCAGGAGGGCCTCCGCGATCTACGAGCAGTACTTC. Residues: CASRRASAIYEQYF.

In nucleotides, the CDR3 is TGTGCCAGCAGCGTCCGACAGGGGGTGGCCGGGGAGCTGTTTTTT. As protein: CASSVRQGVAGELFF. This chain connects TRBV7-2 to TRBJ2-2, with 9 positions matching TRBD1. CDR3 size: 15 residues. The germline gives CDR1 SGHTA, CDR2 FQGNSA. Unmatched junction bases numbered 7, after V lost 5 bases and J lost 6 bases.

The sample holds many counts of this clonotype. This chain joins TRBV5-1 and TRBJ2-1; 9 bases map to TRBD2. The germline V gene has CDR1 SGHRS and CDR2 YFSETQ. The CDR3 spans 15 residues. V dropped 2 bases and J dropped 8; count of bases not matched to a gene: 8. In DNA, the CDR3 is TGCGCCAGCAGCTTTTTGCGGGGGGGAAGGGATGAGCAGTTCTTC. Protein: CASSFLRGGRDEQFF. The full variable domain, rest sourced from reference TRBV5-1 and TRBJ2-1, is KAGVTQTPRYLIKTRGQQVTLSCSPISGHRSVSWYQQTPGQGLQFLFEYFSETQRNKGNFPGRFSGRQFSNSRSEMNVSTLELGDSALYLCASSFLRGGRDEQFFGPGTRLTVL.

This clonotype was seen a few times. The chain combines TRBV20-1 with TRBJ2-1; 9 bases match TRBD2. Trimming at V came to 6 bases and at J to 4 bases, leaving 4 bases not matched to a gene. Germline values: CDR1 DFQATT, CDR2 SNEGSKA (reference sequence). The CDR3 consists of 13 residues. For the CDR3, the DNA is TGCAGTGCCCCTAGCGGGATGTACAATGAGCAGTTCTTC. Protein sequence: CSAPSGMYNEQFF.

V gene TRBV6-1 combines with J gene TRBJ1-4; D gene uncertain. V was clipped by 1 base and J by 5 bases, with 5 bases between them. The CDR3 has 13 amino acids. The germline CDR1 and CDR2 sequences are MNHNS and SASEGT. Written as DNA, the CDR3 is TGTGCCAGCAGTGAAGGGAGAAATGAAAAACTGTTTTTT. As protein: CASSEGRNEKLFF.

In this sample, this clonotype turned up many times. The chain employs TRBV10-2 and TRBJ2-2; D assignment may be TRBD1 or TRBD2 (5 bases each). There are 16 residues in the CDR3. Germline lookup yields CDR1 WSHSY and CDR2 SAAADI. Trimming stripped 4 bases from V and 7 bases from J, with 19 bases between. CDR3 sequence (DNA): TGCGCCAGCAGTGGGGGCCCAGGAGCGAGGGGCGGGGAGCTGTTTTTT. It codes for CASSGGPGARGGELFF.

The chain has TRBV7-9 and TRBJ2-5; D is uncertain. From germline, CDR1 is SEHNR and CDR2 FQNEAQ (reference sequence). Trimming pared 6 bases from V and 5 bases from J, leaving 10 bases between. The CDR3 contains 12 residues. In DNA form, the CDR3 reads TGTGCCAGCAGTTCCCCGAGGGAGACCCAGTACTTC. Its protein product is CASSSPRETQYF.

This clonotype has only a few counts. The V gene is TRBV7-2, the J gene TRBJ2-7, with D possibly TRBD2 on 6 matching bases. Trimming removed 5 bases from V and 3 bases from J, with 11 bases in between. Germline V CDR1 and CDR2: SGHTA, FQGNSA. This CDR3 is 13 amino acids long. CDR3 sequence reads: CASSTRGVYEQYF. In DNA, the CDR3 is TGTGCCAGCAGCACCCGCGGGGTCTACGAGCAGTACTTC. The full variable domain, rest sourced from reference TRBV7-2 and TRBJ2-7, is GAGVSQSPSNKVTEKGKDVELRCDPISGHTALYWYRQSLGQGLEFLIYFQGNSAPDKSGLPSDRFSAERTGGSVSTLTIQRTQQEDSAVYLCASSTRGVYEQYFGPGTRLTVT.

This clonotype was counted only a few times. The CDR3 here is CASGTGRGSYNEQFF. As DNA, the CDR3 is TGTGCTAGTGGTACCGGACGGGGCTCCTACAATGAGCAGTTCTTC. The chain has TRBV12-5 and TRBJ2-1; D is perhaps TRBD2 (5 bases). V gave up 5 bases and J gave up 0 bases, with 11 bases separating them. CDR1 and CDR2 (germline): LGHNT, FRNRAP. The CDR3 runs to 15 residues.

The chain links TRBV6-5 to TRBJ2-7; TRBD1 agrees at 7 bases. Trimming removed 4 bases from V and 3 bases from J; junction bases left unmatched: 12. The CDR3 covers 16 residues. Germline lookup yields CDR1 MNHEY and CDR2 SVGAGI. CDR3 coding DNA: TGTGCCAGCAGTTCCACCCTGACAGGGACCTACTACGAGCAGTACTTC. Its protein product is CASSSTLTGTYYEQYF.

A few counts support this clonotype. The chain joins TRBV24-1 to TRBJ1-5, with D uncertain. The V and J ends lost 0 bases and 5 bases respectively, with 4 bases between them. This CDR3 comprises 13 residues. In germline, CDR1 is KGHDR, CDR2 SFDVKD. CDR3: CATSDLGYQPQHF. CDR3 bases: TGTGCCACCAGTGATTTGGGCTATCAGCCCCAGCATTTT.

This clonotype was found a few times. The chain is built from TRBV11-1 and TRBJ1-1, with 11 nucleotides matching TRBD1. This CDR3 is built from 15 residues. Trimming at V came to 6 bases and at J to 10 bases, leaving 13 bases not matched to a gene. Germline V gives CDR1 SGHAT, CDR2 FQDESV (reference sequence). Here the CDR3 DNA reads TGTGCCAGCAGGTCGGTGTCGGACAGGGGGCTTCGAGCTTTCTTT. This encodes CASRSVSDRGLRAFF.

This clonotype has only a few counts. The chain combines TRBV25-1 with TRBJ1-2; 8 positions agree with TRBD1. V lost 4 bases to trimming and J lost 8 bases; unmatched junction nucleotides: 9. This CDR3 spans 14 amino acids. The germline gives CDR1 MGHDK, CDR2 SYGVNS. CDR3: CASSATGQGRGYTF. In nucleotides, the CDR3 is TGTGCCAGCAGTGCGACCGGACAGGGCCGGGGCTACACCTTC.